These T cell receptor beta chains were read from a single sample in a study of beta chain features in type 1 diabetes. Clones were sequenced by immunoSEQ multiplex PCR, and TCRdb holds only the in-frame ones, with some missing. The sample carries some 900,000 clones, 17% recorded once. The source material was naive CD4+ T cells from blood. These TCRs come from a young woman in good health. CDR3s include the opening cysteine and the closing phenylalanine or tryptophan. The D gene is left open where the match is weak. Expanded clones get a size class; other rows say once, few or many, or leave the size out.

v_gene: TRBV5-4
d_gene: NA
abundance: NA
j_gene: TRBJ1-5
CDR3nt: TGTGCCAGCAGCTTGGTCCCAACACCGGGAGGCAATCAGCCCCAGCATTTT
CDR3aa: CASSLVPTPGGNQPQHF

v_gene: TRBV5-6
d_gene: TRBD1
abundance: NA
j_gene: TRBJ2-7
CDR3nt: TGTGCCAGCAGGAAGGGGGCGCGGGACGAGCAGTACTTC
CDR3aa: CASRKGARDEQYF

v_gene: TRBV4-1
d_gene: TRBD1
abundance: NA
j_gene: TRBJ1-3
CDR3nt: TGCGCCAGCAGCCAGCCCACAGGGGGCAAAGGAAACACCATATATTTT
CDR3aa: CASSQPTGGKGNTIYF

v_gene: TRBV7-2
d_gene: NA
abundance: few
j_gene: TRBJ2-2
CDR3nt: TGTGCCAGCAGCCCGCACCACCTTACCCCAACGACATTCACCGGGGAGCTGTTTTTT
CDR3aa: CASSPHHLTPTTFTGELFF

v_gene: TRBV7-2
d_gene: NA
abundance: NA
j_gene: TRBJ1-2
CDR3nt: TGTGCCAGCAGCTATTACCCGGTGGGGGGCGGCTACACCTTC
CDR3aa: CASSYYPVGGGYTF

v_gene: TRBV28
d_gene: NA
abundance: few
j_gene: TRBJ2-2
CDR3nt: TGTGCCACCTTGCCCCAGACCCGGAACGGGGAGCTGTTTTTT
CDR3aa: CATLPQTRNGELFF

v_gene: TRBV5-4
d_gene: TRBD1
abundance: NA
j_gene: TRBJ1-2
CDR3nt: TGTGCCAGCAGCCGTTCCGGGACAGGGGGCAGCTATGGCTACACCTTC
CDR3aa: CASSRSGTGGSYGYTF

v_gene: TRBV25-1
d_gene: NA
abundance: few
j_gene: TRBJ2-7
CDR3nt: TGTGCCAGCAGTGAATTAGGACTTTACGAGCAGTACTTC
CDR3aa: CASSELGLYEQYF

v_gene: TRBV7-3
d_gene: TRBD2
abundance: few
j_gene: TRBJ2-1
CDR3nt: TGTGCCAGCAGCCCCATAGCGGGAGTAAGGAACAATGAGCAGTTCTTC
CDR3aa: CASSPIAGVRNNEQFF

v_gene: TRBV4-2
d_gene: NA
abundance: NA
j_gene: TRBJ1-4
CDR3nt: TGTGCCAGCAGCCAAGATCCCGGGGATGAAAAACTGTTTTTT
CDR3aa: CASSQDPGDEKLFF

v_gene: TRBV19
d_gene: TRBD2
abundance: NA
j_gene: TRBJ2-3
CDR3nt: TGTGCCAGTAGTGGACGACTAGCGGGGAGCACAGATACGCAGTATTTT
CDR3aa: CASSGRLAGSTDTQYF